The 2 T cell receptor beta chains in this list originate from one sample, sequenced in a study of CD8 T cells in ankylosing spondylitis. The study, taken as a whole, reports: For ankylosing spondylitis blood, a TCR beta motif of roughly 8 highly homologous variants appeared characteristic.

TCRdb redid the calling of the 5' RACE reads with MiXCR, one entry per CDR3 protein. The table records roughly 490,000 distinct CDR3 sequences, approximately 5% of them present only once. No antigen is known for these receptors. The sample comprised blood, either unsorted or a sorted T cell fraction (not recorded which). These receptors were taken from a male donor with ankylosing spondylitis.

This clonotype was counted ten times or more. The rearrangement uses TRBV6-5 and TRBJ2-7; tentatively, D is TRBD1 or TRBD2 (6 bases each). The V and J ends lost 3 bases and 6 bases respectively, with 12 bases between them. From germline, CDR1 is MNHEY and CDR2 SVGAGI. This CDR3 has 13 amino acids. Written as DNA, the CDR3 is TGTGCCAGCAGTTATGGGGGGCAAGGCGAGCAGTACTTC. Protein: CASSYGGQGEQYF.

At least ten counts were recorded for this clonotype. The CDR3 sequence: CSAREGGAETQYF. The CDR3 nucleotides read TGCAGTGCTAGAGAAGGGGGTGCGGAGACCCAGTACTTC. This rearrangement joins TRBV20-1 to TRBJ2-5; D might be TRBD1 (6 bases). The germline V and J ends were trimmed by 0 bases and 5 bases, with 10 bases remaining between them. CDR1 is DFQATT, CDR2 SNEGSKA, per germline (reference sequence). The CDR3 covers 13 residues.